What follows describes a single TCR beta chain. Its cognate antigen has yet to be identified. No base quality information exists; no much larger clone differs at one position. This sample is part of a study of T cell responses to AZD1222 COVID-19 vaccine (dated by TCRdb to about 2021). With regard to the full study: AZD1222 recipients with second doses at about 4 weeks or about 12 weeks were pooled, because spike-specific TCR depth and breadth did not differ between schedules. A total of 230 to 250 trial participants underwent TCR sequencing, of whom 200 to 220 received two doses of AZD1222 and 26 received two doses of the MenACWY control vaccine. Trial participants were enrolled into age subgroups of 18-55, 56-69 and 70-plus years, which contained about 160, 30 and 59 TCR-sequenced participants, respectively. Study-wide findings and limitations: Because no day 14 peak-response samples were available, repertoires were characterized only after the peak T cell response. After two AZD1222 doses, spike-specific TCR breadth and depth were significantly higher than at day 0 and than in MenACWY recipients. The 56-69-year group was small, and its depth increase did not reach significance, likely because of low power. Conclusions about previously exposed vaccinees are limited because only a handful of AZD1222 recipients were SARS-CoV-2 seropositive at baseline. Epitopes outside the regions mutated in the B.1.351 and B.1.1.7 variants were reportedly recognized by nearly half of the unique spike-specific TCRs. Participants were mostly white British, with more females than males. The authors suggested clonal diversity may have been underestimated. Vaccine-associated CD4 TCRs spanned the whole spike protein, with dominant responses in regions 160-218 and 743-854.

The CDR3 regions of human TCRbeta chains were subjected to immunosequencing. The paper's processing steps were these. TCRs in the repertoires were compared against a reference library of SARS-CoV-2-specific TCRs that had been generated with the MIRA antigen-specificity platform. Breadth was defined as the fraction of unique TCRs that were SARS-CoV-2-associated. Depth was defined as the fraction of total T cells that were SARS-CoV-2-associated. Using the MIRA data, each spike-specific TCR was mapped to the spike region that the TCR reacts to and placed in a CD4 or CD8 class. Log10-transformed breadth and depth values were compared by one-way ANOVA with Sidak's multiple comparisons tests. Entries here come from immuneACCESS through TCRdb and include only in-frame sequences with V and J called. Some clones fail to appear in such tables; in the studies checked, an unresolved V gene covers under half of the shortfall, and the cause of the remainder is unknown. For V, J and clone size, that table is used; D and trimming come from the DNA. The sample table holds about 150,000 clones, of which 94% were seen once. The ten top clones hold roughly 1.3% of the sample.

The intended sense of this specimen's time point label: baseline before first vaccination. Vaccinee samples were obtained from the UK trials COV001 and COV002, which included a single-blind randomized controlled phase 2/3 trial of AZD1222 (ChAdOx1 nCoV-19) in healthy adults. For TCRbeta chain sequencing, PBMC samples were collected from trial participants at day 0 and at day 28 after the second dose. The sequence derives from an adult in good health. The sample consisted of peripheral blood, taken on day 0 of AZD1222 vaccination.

The DNA reads TGTGCCAGCAGCTGTCCTGGGACTAGCGGACAAGAGACCCAGTACTTC. This is translated as CASSCPGTSGQETQYF. The rearranged chain carries TRBV3-1 (or the pseudogene TRBV3-2) and TRBJ2-5, and 11 bases in between align with TRBD2. At the junction V is shortened by 5 bases and J by 2 bases; bases outside the gene matches: 7. As encoded in the germline V gene (reference sequence), CDR1 is LGHDT while CDR2 is YNNKEL. The CDR3 holds 16 amino acids from the cysteine to the phenylalanine. Only the CDR3 DNA is retained, 48 bases long and in frame from the first base.